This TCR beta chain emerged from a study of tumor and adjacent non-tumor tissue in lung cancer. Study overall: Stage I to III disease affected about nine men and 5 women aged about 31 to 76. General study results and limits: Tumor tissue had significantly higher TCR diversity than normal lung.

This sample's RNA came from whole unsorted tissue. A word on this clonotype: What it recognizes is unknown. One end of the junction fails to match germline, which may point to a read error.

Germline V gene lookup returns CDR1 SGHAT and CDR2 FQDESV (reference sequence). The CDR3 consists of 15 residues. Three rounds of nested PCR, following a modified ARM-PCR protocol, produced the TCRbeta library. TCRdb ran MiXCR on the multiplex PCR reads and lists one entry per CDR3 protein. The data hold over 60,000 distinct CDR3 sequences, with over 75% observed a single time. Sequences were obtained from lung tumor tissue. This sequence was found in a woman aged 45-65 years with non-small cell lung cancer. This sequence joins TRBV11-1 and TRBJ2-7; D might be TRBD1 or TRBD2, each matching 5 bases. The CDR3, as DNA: TGTGCCAGCAACTTCGAAATAGCGACAGACTACAAGCAGTACTTC. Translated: CASNFEIATDYKQYF.